Each of the 20 T cell receptor beta chains below was sequenced from the same sample in a study of low-dose radiotherapy and immunotherapy resistance in tumors. First-strand cDNA relied on TRAV- and TRBV-specific primers spanning alpha and beta chains. The PCR that amplified TCRs ran for around 20 cycles, relying on a constant-region primer and a V-primer adapter. TCRdb itself ran the reads through MiXCR, one entry per CDR3 protein. This sample yields approximately 91,000 distinct CDR3 sequences, of which 20% to 25% are seen a single time; roughly 13% belongs to the top ten. The sample's time point: after trial treatment. Described treatment: LDRT plus nivolumab, ipilimumab, low-dose cyclophosphamide and aspirin (RACIN trial). The sequences come from PBMCs, collected after low-dose radiotherapy plus immunotherapy. The receptor source for this set is a female donor with ovarian cancer.

This clonotype was seen ten or more times. The rearrangement uses TRBV6-6 and TRBJ2-7; no clear D gene. Deletions cut 2 bases from V and 5 bases from J, with 7 bases between. Germline assignment: CDR1 MNHNY and CDR2 SVGAGI (reference sequence). CDR3 length equals 12 residues. CDR3 in DNA: TGTGCCAGCAGTTACCAATCCAACGAGCAGTACTTC. Translating it yields CASSYQSNEQYF.

V is TRBV30 and J is TRBJ1-5, with 7 bases identical to TRBD1. Germline assignment: CDR1 GTSNPN and CDR2 SVGIG (reference sequence). CDR3 length equals 14 residues. The junction had 7 bases not matched to a gene; V was cut back by 3 bases and J by 5 bases. Written as DNA, the CDR3 is TGTGCCTGGAGCTTCGGACAGGCGGATCAGCCCCAGCATTTT. Protein sequence: CAWSFGQADQPQHF.

The chain is built from TRBV20-1 and TRBJ1-6, with 9 bases lining up with TRBD1. Trimming took 3 bases from V and 5 from J; bases not matched to a gene: 14. Germline V CDR1 and CDR2: DFQATT, SNEGSKA (reference sequence). There are 18 residues in the CDR3. Here the CDR3 DNA reads TGCAGTGCTAGTCCCACCCTACAGGGGGCGAGTAATAATTCACCCCTCCACTTT. The encoded protein is CSASPTLQGASNNSPLHF.

Ten or more counts support this clonotype. V is TRBV6-8 and J is TRBJ2-2, with a weak D call TRBD2 (5 bases). The CDR3 contains 12 residues. Germline V CDR1 and CDR2: MNHGY, SAAAGT. V was pared by 7 bases and J by 7 bases, with 10 bases between. The CDR3: CASTTGVGELFF. DNA for the CDR3: TGTGCCAGCACTACCGGGGTCGGGGAGCTGTTTTTT.

The rearrangement uses TRBV5-4 and TRBJ2-2; D perhaps matches TRBD1 (6 bases). V lost 3 bases and J lost 1, with 10 bases in between. Germline lookup yields CDR1 SGHNT and CDR2 YYREEE (reference sequence). This CDR3 region has 15 residues. The CDR3 sequence: CASSSGAWNTGELFF. CDR3 coding DNA: TGTGCCAGCAGCTCAGGGGCGTGGAACACCGGGGAGCTGTTTTTT. Combining the CDR3 with reference TRBV5-4 and TRBJ2-2 gives the whole variable domain ETGVTQSPTHLIKTRGQQVTLRCSSQSGHNTVSWYQQALGQGPQFIFQYYREEENGRGNFPPRFSGLQFPNYSSELNVNALELDDSALYLCASSSGAWNTGELFFGEGSRLTVL.

This clonotype was counted many times. The rearrangement uses TRBV29-1 and TRBJ2-1; TRBD1 agrees at 9 bases. The V and J ends lost 8 bases and 7 bases, in that order; junction bases with no gene match: 18. The CDR3 is 16 residues long. Germline-derived CDR1 and CDR2 are SQVTM and ANQGSEA. As DNA, the CDR3 is TGCAGCCTGAGGGTGCCGGGACAGGGTATTAGGAATGAGCAGTTCTTC. Encoded protein: CSLRVPGQGIRNEQFF.

This clonotype was counted only a few times. The chain carries TRBV24-1 and TRBJ2-3; 8 nucleotides line up with TRBD2. From germline, CDR1 is KGHDR and CDR2 SFDVKD. V trimming: 0 bases; J trimming: 4 bases; junction bases outside the gene matches: 17. CDR3 length equals 20 residues. The CDR3 nucleotides are TGTGCCACCAGTGATTTGATGCCTAGCGGGCCTCATCAGGGCGCAGATACGCAGTATTTT. Translation gives CATSDLMPSGPHQGADTQYF.

This clonotype was counted only a few times. The chain has TRBV11-3 and TRBJ1-1; D might be TRBD1 (5 bases). Germline V gives CDR1 SGHNT, CDR2 YENEEA. The CDR3 loop spans 13 amino acids. Trimming took 4 bases from V and 5 from J, leaving 11 bases between them. This CDR3 is CASSYLGETEAFF. The DNA for the CDR3 is TGTGCCAGCAGCTACCTGGGGGAAACTGAAGCTTTCTTT.

This clonotype was seen repeatedly, ten times or more. The rearrangement links TRBV6-8 to TRBJ2-3, with D perhaps matching TRBD2 (5 bases). Trimming stripped 6 bases from V and 0 bases from J, with 13 bases between. The CDR3 extends over 15 amino acids. Germline lookup yields CDR1 MNHGY and CDR2 SAAAGT. CDR3 sequence (DNA): TGTGCCAGCAGCCCCGCACGGGATAGCACAGATACGCAGTATTTT. Protein sequence: CASSPARDSTDTQYF.

This clonotype was counted at least ten times. The rearrangement joins TRBV12-3 or TRBV12-4 to TRBJ1-4, with D possibly being TRBD1 (6 bases). Trimming cost V 6 bases and J 7 bases, with 21 bases left between them. This CDR3 is built from 16 residues. The CDR3 is CASSGARGAPLEKLFF. The CDR3 coding sequence is TGTGCCAGCAGCGGGGCGCGGGGGGCGCCCCTTGAAAAACTGTTTTTT.

This chain connects TRBV4-1 to TRBJ1-2, with D possibly matching TRBD1 (5 bases). The germline V and J ends were trimmed by 0 bases and 7 bases, with 15 bases remaining between them. Germline V CDR1 and CDR2: MGHRA, YSYEKL. This CDR3 spans 15 amino acids. CDR3 DNA sequence: TGCGCCAGCAGCCAAGACAGGGCCGCACCTCCTGGCTACACCTTC. Its translation is CASSQDRAAPPGYTF.

This clonotype has at least ten counts. The gene calls are TRBV24-1 and TRBJ1-1; tentatively, D is TRBD1 (5 bases). Trimming cost V 9 bases and J 2 bases, with 21 bases left between them. This CDR3 spans 16 amino acids. From germline, CDR1 is KGHDR and CDR2 SFDVKD. Written as DNA, the CDR3 is TGTGCCACCGAAGCGGAGAACGACAGTGGTAACACTGAAGCTTTCTTT. Amino acids: CATEAENDSGNTEAFF.

Ten or more counts support this clonotype. This rearrangement joins TRBV14 to TRBJ2-5; D may be TRBD1 (6 bases). Germline CDR1 and CDR2: SGHDN and FVKESK. V lost 4 bases and J lost 5, with 17 bases in between. The CDR3 extends over 15 amino acids. CDR3 bases: TGTGCCAGCAGCCTTTCGACAGGCGGTTCGGAGACCCAGTACTTC. Amino acid sequence: CASSLSTGGSETQYF.

This clonotype was counted between two and nine times. A read error may produce the germline difference seen at one junction end. The chain links TRBV5-3 to TRBJ2-1; TRBD1 matches 9 bases. TRBV5-3 is an ORF, with its function uncertain. The CDR3 is 16 amino acids. CDR3 in amino acids: CASSSGTGTKYNEQFF. CDR3 DNA: TGTGCCAGCAGCTCAGGGACAGGGACGAAATACAATGAGCAGTTCTTC.

At least ten counts were recorded for this clonotype. The genes are TRBV6-6 and TRBJ2-3; the match to TRBD2 covers 7 bases. From germline, CDR1 is MNHNY and CDR2 SVGAGI (reference sequence). The CDR3 contains 15 residues. V trimming: 4 bases; J trimming: 0 bases; junction bases outside the gene matches: 4. DNA for the CDR3: TGTGCCAGCAGTTTCTTAGCGGGTAGCACAGATACGCAGTATTTT. It specifies CASSFLAGSTDTQYF.

This clonotype has at least ten counts. CDR3 in amino acids: CASSPLKGGEQYF. In nucleotides, the CDR3 is TGTGCCAGCTCACCACTCAAGGGTGGCGAGCAGTACTTC. The rearrangement links TRBV18 to TRBJ2-7; no clear D. Germline V gene lookup returns CDR1 KGHSH and CDR2 LQKENI. Between the trimmed V and J ends, which lost 1 base and 6 bases, there was a span of 10 bases. This CDR3 has 13 residues.

V is TRBV13 and J is TRBJ1-2; TRBD1 agrees at 8 bases. From germline, CDR1 is PRHDT and CDR2 FYEKMQ (reference sequence). J gave up 10 bases and V 6 bases, and 16 bases lay outside the gene matches. The CDR3 spans 15 residues. As DNA, the CDR3 is TGTGCCAGCAGTCCGGATGGGGGGACAGGCCCATCCTACACCTTC. Protein product: CASSPDGGTGPSYTF.

This clonotype was detected ten times or more. This chain uses TRBV19 with TRBJ1-5, with a possible D match to TRBD1 (5 bases). V shed 5 bases and J shed 9 bases, with 20 bases lying between them. The CDR3 length is 15 residues. Germline CDR1 is LNHDA and CDR2 is SQIVND (reference sequence). For the CDR3, the DNA is TGTGCCAGTAGTTCCGGGACGTCGGGATTAGGGCCCCAGCATTTT. Translation gives CASSSGTSGLGPQHF.

This clonotype was counted at least ten times. The gene calls are TRBV3-1 and TRBJ1-2, with a weak D call TRBD1 (5 bases). Between the trimmed V and J ends, which lost 1 base and 0 bases, there was a span of 9 bases. Germline lookup yields CDR1 LGHDT and CDR2 YNNKEL (reference sequence). This CDR3 has 15 residues. CDR3 residues: CASSQGQTSNYGYTF. DNA of the CDR3: TGTGCCAGCAGCCAAGGACAGACTTCTAACTATGGCTACACCTTC.

This clonotype showed up many times. The V call is TRBV4-2, the J call TRBJ1-2, with D unresolved. The germline V gene encodes CDR1 LGHNA and CDR2 YNFKEQ. Trimming cost V 1 base and J 3 bases, with 9 bases left between them. The CDR3 runs 14 residues. CDR3 nucleotides: TGTGCCAGCAGCCAAGTGGAGGGTTACTATGGCTACACCTTC. Its protein is CASSQVEGYYGYTF.